One and the same sample provided the 21 T cell receptor beta chains below, sequenced in a study of T cell repertoires in cytomegalovirus infection. TCRdb ran MiXCR on the reads and lists one entry per CDR3 protein. The sample holds about 160,000 distinct CDR3 sequences, roughly 18% seen once. The sequenced sample consisted of CD8+ T cells from PBMCs. The receptors stem from a human donor in good health (CMV status not recorded). Some clones in this sample may be carry-over from other donors' samples.

The chain recombines TRBV7-2 with TRBJ2-3; D possibly corresponds to TRBD2 (6 bases). Germline CDR1 is SGHTA and CDR2 is FQGNSA. The CDR3 is 14 residues long. The V gene lost 1 base and the J gene lost 4 bases, with 9 bases spanning the gap. Here the CDR3 reads CASSLGREADTQYF. CDR3 nucleotide sequence: TGTGCCAGCAGCTTAGGGAGGGAAGCAGATACGCAGTATTTT.

V usage is TRBV7-8 and J usage is TRBJ2-1; D gene ambiguous. CDR3 length equals 13 residues. V lost 5 bases and J lost 3, with 8 bases in between. Per germline, CDR1 SGHVS and CDR2 FQNEAQ. The DNA for the CDR3 is TGTGCCAGCAGCCTGTCATACTACAATGAGCAGTTCTTC. This gives the protein CASSLSYYNEQFF.

The gene calls are TRBV5-1 and TRBJ2-2, with 9 bases lining up with TRBD2. The trim removed 0 bases at V and 8 bases at J, leaving 2 bases unmatched. Germline V gives CDR1 SGHRS, CDR2 YFSETQ. This CDR3 is 14 amino acids long. The CDR3 DNA reads as TGCGCCAGCAGCTTGGAGCGGGGGGCTGGGGAGCTGTTTTTT. Protein: CASSLERGAGELFF.

This clonotype was found a few times. V usage is TRBV11-2 and J usage is TRBJ2-1; possibly TRBD2 for D (5 bases). V was trimmed by 1 base and J by 10 bases, leaving 8 bases between them. Germline CDR1 reads SGHAT; CDR2 reads FQNNGV. The CDR3 is 12 residues long. Here the CDR3 reads CASSLAGIEQFF. CDR3 DNA sequence: TGTGCCAGCAGCTTAGCGGGGATAGAGCAGTTCTTC.

This clonotype turned up a few times. The chain has TRBV4-1 and TRBJ2-1; unclear D gene. V dropped 1 base and J dropped 8 bases, with 12 bases sitting between them. Germline CDR1 reads MGHRA; CDR2 reads YSYEKL. This CDR3 region has 14 residues. The CDR3 is CASSQVTVLDEQFF. CDR3 DNA sequence: TGCGCCAGCAGCCAAGTCACAGTACTGGATGAGCAGTTCTTC.

V and J are TRBV6-2 or TRBV6-3 and TRBJ2-5; weak D call: TRBD2 (6 bases). Looked up from germline, CDR1 is MNHEY and CDR2 is SVGEGT. Trimming removed 5 bases at V and 5 bases at J, with 18 bases between. There are 15 residues in the CDR3. Written as DNA, the CDR3 is TGTGCCAGCAGTCCCCTTGAAGGGGCGGGGGAGACCCAGTACTTC. This encodes CASSPLEGAGETQYF.

This clonotype was counted a few times. A junction boundary mismatches the germline segment, possibly from a read error. The chain couples TRBV27 to TRBJ1-4; D call uncertain. The CDR3 spans 12 residues. The germline gives CDR1 MNHEY, CDR2 SMNVEV (reference sequence). Written as DNA, the CDR3 is TGTCCCAGCAGTTACCCGGATGGAAAACTGTTTTTT. Residues: CPSSYPDGKLFF.

This chain links TRBV28 with TRBJ2-1; no clear D. Germline V CDR1 and CDR2: MDHEN, SYDVKM. Trimming left V 4 bases short and J 2 bases short, with 12 bases between. The CDR3 is 15 residues long. The CDR3 spells CASSYLDSTYNEQFF. DNA of the CDR3: TGTGCCAGCAGTTATCTCGATTCCACCTACAATGAGCAGTTCTTC.

V is TRBV6-4 and J is TRBJ2-1; perhaps D is TRBD1 or TRBD2 (6 bases each). The V and J ends lost 3 bases and 6 bases respectively, with 15 bases between them. CDR1 is MRHNA and CDR2 is SNTAGT in the germline V gene. The CDR3 is 15 amino acids. The CDR3 bases are TGTGCCAGCAGTGAATTCGGGGGCTCGGGCAATGAGCAGTTCTTC. Amino acid sequence: CASSEFGGSGNEQFF.

The J gene is TRBJ2-7, the V gene TRBV7-2, with D possibly being TRBD1 or TRBD2 (5 bases each). CDR1 is SGHTA, CDR2 FQGNSA, per germline. The CDR3 has 16 amino acids. Trimming shortened V by 1 base and J by 0 bases, and 13 bases separated the two germline ends. The CDR3, as DNA: TGTGCCAGCAGCTTAGTGCCGGGACGAGGCTCCTACGAGCAGTACTTC. This codes for CASSLVPGRGSYEQYF.

This chain uses TRBV28 with TRBJ2-7; 7 bases match TRBD2. From germline, CDR1 is MDHEN and CDR2 SYDVKM. The CDR3 runs 16 residues. Unmatched junction bases numbered 11, after V lost 3 bases and J lost 3 bases. The CDR3 loop reads CASSFYGVAGYYEQYF. CDR3 DNA: TGTGCCAGCAGTTTCTACGGGGTAGCGGGCTACTACGAGCAGTACTTC.

The chain is built from TRBV4-3 and TRBJ2-1, with 8 bases lining up with TRBD2. CDR3 length: 16 amino acids. The V gene end was trimmed by 0 bases and the J gene end by 6 bases; junction bases not matched to a gene: 7. CDR1 is LGHNA, CDR2 YSLEER, per germline. As DNA, the CDR3 is TGCGCCAGCAGCCAAGATTCCGGGGGGGCAGGCAATGAGCAGTTCTTC. It encodes CASSQDSGGAGNEQFF.

This clonotype has only a few counts. The chain carries TRBV7-9 and TRBJ1-5; D is possibly TRBD1 (5 bases). The V end was cut by 5 bases, the J end by 0 bases, with 8 bases between. There are 14 residues in the CDR3. Germline V gene data show CDR1 as SEHNR and CDR2 as FQNEAQ (reference sequence). CDR3 sequence: CASSQGVSNQPQHF. The CDR3 DNA sequence: TGTGCCAGCAGCCAAGGGGTTAGCAATCAGCCCCAGCATTTT.

This clonotype was found many times. The gene calls are TRBV7-6 and TRBJ2-7, with TRBD2 matching over 8 bases. V gave up 6 bases and J gave up 2 bases; unmatched junction bases: 9. The CDR3 loop spans 15 amino acids. Per germline, CDR1 SGHVS and CDR2 FNYEAQ. In DNA form, the CDR3 reads TGTGCCAGCAGTCAGGGGACCGGGAGGGCCTACGAGCAGTACTTC. Residues: CASSQGTGRAYEQYF.

The J gene is TRBJ2-7, the V gene TRBV6-5, with D possibly matching TRBD1 (6 bases). The V end lost 0 bases, the J end lost 2 bases, and 11 bases lay between the germline ends. From germline, CDR1 is MNHEY and CDR2 SVGAGI. CDR3 length: 15 residues. This chain's CDR3 is CASSYSTGKPYEQYF. The DNA for the CDR3 is TGTGCCAGCAGTTACTCAACAGGGAAGCCCTACGAGCAGTACTTC.

The genes are TRBV6-1 and TRBJ2-1; no clear D gene. Germline-derived CDR1 and CDR2 are MNHNS and SASEGT. There are 12 residues in the CDR3. The V end was cut by 5 bases, the J end by 4 bases, with 6 bases between. CDR3 sequence (DNA): TGTGCCAGCAGTTCCAATTACAATGAGCAGTTCTTC. Protein sequence: CASSSNYNEQFF.

This clonotype was observed a handful of times. The gene calls are TRBV11-2 and TRBJ1-6; 9 positions match TRBD1. The germline V gene has CDR1 SGHAT and CDR2 FQNNGV. The CDR3 runs 16 residues. With V trimmed by 7 bases and J by 8 bases, 12 bases remained unmatched. The CDR3: CASTIRPDRGDSPLHF. The DNA of the CDR3 is TGTGCCAGCACCATCCGCCCGGACAGGGGCGATTCACCCCTCCACTTT.

The chain joins TRBV7-2 to TRBJ2-7; no firm D call. The CDR3 spans 14 residues. Germline lookup yields CDR1 SGHTA and CDR2 FQGNSA. V was trimmed by 0 bases and J by 2 bases, leaving 8 bases between them. The CDR3 sequence: CASSLAGLPYEQYF. DNA of the CDR3: TGTGCCAGCAGCTTAGCAGGGCTCCCCTACGAGCAGTACTTC.

CDR3 protein: CASSLEWLAGAYNEQFF. Here the CDR3 DNA reads TGCGCCAGCAGCTTGGAGTGGCTAGCGGGAGCTTACAATGAGCAGTTCTTC. The genes are TRBV5-1 and TRBJ2-1, with 10 bases lining up with TRBD2. Germline V CDR1 and CDR2: SGHRS, YFSETQ. With 0 bases clipped from V and 4 bases from J, the junction kept 7 bases outside the gene matches. CDR3 length: 17 amino acids.

J is TRBJ1-2 and V is TRBV6-2 or TRBV6-3; maybe TRBD1 (6 bases). Germline loops: CDR1 MNHEY, CDR2 SVGEGT. This CDR3 spans 14 amino acids. Trimming took off 6 bases at V and 4 bases at J, with 15 bases between the two ends. The DNA of the CDR3 is TGTGCCAGCAGGACTACAGGGATGTCCTATGGCTACACCTTC. It codes for CASRTTGMSYGYTF.

There are a few counts of this clonotype. J is TRBJ2-7 and V is TRBV7-2, with 10 nucleotides matching TRBD1. Looked up from germline, CDR1 is SGHTA and CDR2 is FQGNSA. V lost 0 bases and J lost 3; bases outside the gene matches: 8. This CDR3 spans 17 amino acids. This CDR3 is CASSLAPGQGPYYEQYF. CDR3 bases: TGTGCCAGCAGCTTAGCGCCGGGACAGGGGCCTTACTACGAGCAGTACTTC.